What follows are 10 T cell receptor beta chains derived from one specimen sequenced in a study of blood T cell repertoires in COVID-19. Profiling relied on immunoSEQ multiplex PCR, and the TCRdb table lists in-frame clones only, not all of them. The repertoire holds about 73,000 clones, roughly 83% seen once, with around 6% in the top ten. The specimen was peripheral blood. The receptor source for this set is a woman aged 55-75 years with acute or convalescent COVID-19.

This clone was found a few times. This chain uses TRBV6-6 with TRBJ2-3; 11 bases line up with TRBD2. Germline-derived CDR1 and CDR2 are MNHNY and SVGAGI (reference sequence). CDR3 length equals 17 residues. With 5 bases clipped from V and 2 bases from J, the junction kept 9 bases outside the gene matches. CDR3 sequence reads: CASSGSVAGGFTDTQYF. The DNA for the CDR3 is TGTGCCAGCAGTGGATCCGTAGCGGGGGGGTTCACAGATACGCAGTATTTT.

The chain joins TRBV10-2 to TRBJ2-2; TRBD2 matches 11 bases. Germline V CDR1 and CDR2: WSHSY, SAAADI. V lost 6 bases and J lost 5; bases outside the gene matches: 8. This CDR3 contains 16 residues. The CDR3 nucleotides read TGCGCCAGCAGGGCACTAGCGGGGGTAGATACCGGGGAGCTGTTTTTT. This sequence encodes CASRALAGVDTGELFF.

This clone has just one count. V is TRBV6-6 and J is TRBJ1-6; the match to TRBD1 covers 10 bases. The CDR3 sequence is 15 residues long. Germline V gives CDR1 MNHNY, CDR2 SVGAGI (reference sequence). V lost 2 bases, J lost 10 bases, and 5 bases stayed unmatched. CDR3 nucleotide sequence: TGTGCCAGCAGTTACGGGACAGGGGTGGACTCACCCCTCCACTTT. This sequence encodes CASSYGTGVDSPLHF.

This clone is a singleton in its sample. This chain connects TRBV27 to TRBJ1-2; D is uncertain. CDR3 length: 15 residues. V lost 2 bases, J lost 0 bases, and 10 bases lay in between. From germline, CDR1 is MNHEY and CDR2 SMNVEV (reference sequence). The CDR3 loop is CASSLEGATNYGYTF. Here the CDR3 DNA reads TGTGCCAGCAGTTTAGAGGGTGCCACTAACTATGGCTACACCTTC.

The chain recombines TRBV4-2 with TRBJ1-6; D is ambiguous. Germline V gene data show CDR1 as LGHNA and CDR2 as YNFKEQ. V gave up 0 bases and J gave up 6 bases, with 12 bases separating them. The CDR3 loop spans 16 amino acids. Written as DNA, the CDR3 is TGTGCCAGCAGCCAAGATAGGAGCGCTGCTAATTCACCCCTCCACTTT. Its translation is CASSQDRSAANSPLHF.

The chain is built from TRBV9 and TRBJ2-2; D might be TRBD1 (6 bases). Germline V gene sequence: CDR1 SGDLS, CDR2 YYNGEE. The CDR3 has 14 residues. With 0 bases removed from V and 7 bases from J, the gap between germline ends came to 10 bases. The CDR3 spells CASSVGTVGGELFF. The CDR3 DNA follows: TGTGCCAGCAGCGTAGGGACAGTCGGCGGGGAGCTGTTTTTT.

This clone was detected a few times. V gene TRBV5-1 combines with J gene TRBJ2-2; D possibly corresponds to TRBD2 (7 bases). The CDR3 is made up of 16 amino acids. Trimming left V 4 bases short and J 1 base short, with 14 bases between. The germline V gene has CDR1 SGHRS and CDR2 YFSETQ. The CDR3 DNA follows: TGCGCCAGCAGCCTCTTCGGGGGGCGGAACACCGGGGAGCTGTTTTTT. It specifies CASSLFGGRNTGELFF. Filled out from reference TRBV5-1 and TRBJ2-2, the complete variable domain reads KAGVTQTPRYLIKTRGQQVTLSCSPISGHRSVSWYQQTPGQGLQFLFEYFSETQRNKGNFPGRFSGRQFSNSRSEMNVSTLELGDSALYLCASSLFGGRNTGELFFGEGSRLTVL.

The V and J genes are TRBV19 and TRBJ1-6; D is uncertain. Deletions cut 1 base from V and 0 bases from J, with 10 bases between. The CDR3 extends over 17 amino acids. Germline V gives CDR1 LNHDA, CDR2 SQIVND (reference sequence). The CDR3 bases are TGTGCCAGTAGTATAGTTCCGTCCAGCTCCTATAATTCACCCCTCCACTTT. Translation: CASSIVPSSSYNSPLHF.

This chain joins TRBV27 and TRBJ2-7, with 8 bases matching TRBD1. CDR3 length: 15 amino acids. Germline CDR1 is MNHEY and CDR2 is SMNVEV (reference sequence). V lost 3 bases and J lost 3; bases outside the gene matches: 7. CDR3 nucleotide sequence: TGTGCCAGCAGTTTCCTCGGACAGGGTGGCTACGAGCAGTACTTC. Translation gives CASSFLGQGGYEQYF.

This chain links TRBV9 with TRBJ1-2; no firm D call. This CDR3 is built from 14 residues. Looked up from germline, CDR1 is SGDLS and CDR2 is YYNGEE. The V end was cut by 7 bases, the J end by 8 bases, with 21 bases between. In DNA, the CDR3 is TGTGCCAGCTCATTCGGACCGCTCTCGGGGGGCTACACCTTC. Its protein product is CASSFGPLSGGYTF. The full variable domain, rest sourced from reference TRBV9 and TRBJ1-2, is DSGVTQTPKHLITATGQRVTLRCSPRSGDLSVYWYQQSLDQGLQFLIQYYNGEERAKGNILERFSAQQFPDLHSELNLSSLELGDSALYFCASSFGPLSGGYTFGSGTRLTVV.